One T cell receptor (beta chain) is described in this entry. Per germline, CDR1 SGHAT and CDR2 FQDESV (reference sequence). This CDR3 is 19 amino acids long. Trimming left V 1 base short and J 0 bases short, with 21 bases between. Molecular barcoding with unique molecular identifiers was used for the TCRbeta library. TCRdb called the PCR reads again in MiXCR, with one record for every CDR3 protein. Of a few hundred thousand distinct CDR3 sequences in the sample, about a tenth are singletons; the top ten hold 2% to 2.5%. This record belongs to a study of T-cell reconstitution after alpha-beta-depleted transplantation in children.

This TCR derives from a human donor who donated a stem cell graft to a child with acute lymphoblastic leukemia. This rearrangement joins TRBV11-1 to TRBJ1-1; tentative D call: TRBD1 (6 bases). The starting material was PBMCs from the stem cell graft donor, obtained from the stem cell graft. CDR3 sequence reads: CASSLGGAGGTILNTEAFF. DNA for the CDR3: TGTGCCAGCAGCTTAGGAGGGGCGGGGGGCACGATACTGAACACTGAAGCTTTCTTT. Filled out from reference TRBV11-1 and TRBJ1-1, the complete variable domain reads EAEVAQSPRYKITEKSQAVAFWCDPISGHATLYWYRQILGQGPELLVQFQDESVVDDSQLPKDRFSAERLKGVDSTLKIQPAELGDSAMYLCASSLGGAGGTILNTEAFFGQGTRLTVV.